The present T cell receptor (beta chain) was sequenced within a study of blood T cell repertoires in COVID-19. Study-wide context: Samples came from the United States, Italy and Spain, spanning acute and convalescent COVID-19. T cells, B-cell-depleted T cells, or PBMCs provided the cDNA or gDNA that served as material.

Per the authors' pipeline: Estimated nucleated cell counts came from reference gene primer amplification. Clones were sequenced by immunoSEQ multiplex PCR, and TCRdb holds only the in-frame ones, with some missing. D and trimming were read from the DNA, whereas the V and J calls and clone size are those reported in that table. The sample contains approximately 530,000 clones, around 90% of which appear only once. While infection was still active, Seattle patients were enrolled and then followed longitudinally. The V and J ends lost 2 bases and 4 bases respectively, with 15 bases between them. This CDR3 is built from 15 residues. Germline lookup yields CDR1 SGHNT and CDR2 YYREEE (reference sequence).

This rearrangement joins TRBV5-4 to TRBJ1-2; D perhaps matches TRBD1 (6 bases). This TCR was sampled from a woman in her fifties or sixties with COVID-19, enrolled during active disease. The sequenced sample consisted of peripheral blood. The CDR3 loop reads CASSFWGPSSYGYTF. The CDR3 coding sequence is TGTGCCAGCAGCTTTTGGGGGCCCTCCTCCTATGGCTACACCTTC.